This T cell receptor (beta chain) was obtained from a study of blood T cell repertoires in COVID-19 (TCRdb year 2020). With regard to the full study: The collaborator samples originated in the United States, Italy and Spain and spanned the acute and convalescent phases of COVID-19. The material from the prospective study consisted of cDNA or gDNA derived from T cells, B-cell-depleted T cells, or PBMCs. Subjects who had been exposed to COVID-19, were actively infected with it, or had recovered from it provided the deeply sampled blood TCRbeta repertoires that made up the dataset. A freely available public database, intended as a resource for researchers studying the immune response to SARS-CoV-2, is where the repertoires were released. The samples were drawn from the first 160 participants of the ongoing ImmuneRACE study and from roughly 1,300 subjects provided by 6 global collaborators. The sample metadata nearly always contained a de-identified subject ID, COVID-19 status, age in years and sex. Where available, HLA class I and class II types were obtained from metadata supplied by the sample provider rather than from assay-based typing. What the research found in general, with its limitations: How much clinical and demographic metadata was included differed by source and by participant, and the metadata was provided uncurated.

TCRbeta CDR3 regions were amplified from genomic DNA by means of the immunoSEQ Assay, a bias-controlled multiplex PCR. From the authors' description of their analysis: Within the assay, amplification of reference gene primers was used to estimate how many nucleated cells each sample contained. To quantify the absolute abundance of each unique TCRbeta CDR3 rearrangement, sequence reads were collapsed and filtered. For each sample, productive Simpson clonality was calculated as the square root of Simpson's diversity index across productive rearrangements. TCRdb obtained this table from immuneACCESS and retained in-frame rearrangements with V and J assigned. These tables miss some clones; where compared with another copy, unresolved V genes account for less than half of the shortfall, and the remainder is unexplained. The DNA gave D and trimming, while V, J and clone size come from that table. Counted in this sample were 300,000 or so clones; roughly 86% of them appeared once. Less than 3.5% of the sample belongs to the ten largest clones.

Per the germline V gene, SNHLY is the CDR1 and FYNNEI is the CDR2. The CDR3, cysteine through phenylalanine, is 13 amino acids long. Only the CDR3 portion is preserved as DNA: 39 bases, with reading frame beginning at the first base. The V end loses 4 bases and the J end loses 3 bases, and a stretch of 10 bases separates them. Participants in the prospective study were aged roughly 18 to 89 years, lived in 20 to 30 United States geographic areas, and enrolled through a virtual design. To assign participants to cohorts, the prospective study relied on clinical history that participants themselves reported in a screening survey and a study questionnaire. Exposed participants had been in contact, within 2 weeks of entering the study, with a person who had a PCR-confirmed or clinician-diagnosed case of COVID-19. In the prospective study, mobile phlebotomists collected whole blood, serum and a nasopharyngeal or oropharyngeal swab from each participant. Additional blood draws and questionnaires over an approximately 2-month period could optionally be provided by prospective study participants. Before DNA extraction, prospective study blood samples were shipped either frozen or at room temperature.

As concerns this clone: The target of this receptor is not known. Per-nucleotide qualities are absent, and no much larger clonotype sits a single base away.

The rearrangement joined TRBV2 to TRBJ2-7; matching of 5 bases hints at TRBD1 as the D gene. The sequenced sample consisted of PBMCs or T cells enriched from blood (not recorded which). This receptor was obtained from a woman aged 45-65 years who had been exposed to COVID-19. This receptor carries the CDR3 CASSVGPNYEQYF. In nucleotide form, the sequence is TGTGCCAGCAGTGTGGGGCCGAACTACGAGCAGTACTTC.